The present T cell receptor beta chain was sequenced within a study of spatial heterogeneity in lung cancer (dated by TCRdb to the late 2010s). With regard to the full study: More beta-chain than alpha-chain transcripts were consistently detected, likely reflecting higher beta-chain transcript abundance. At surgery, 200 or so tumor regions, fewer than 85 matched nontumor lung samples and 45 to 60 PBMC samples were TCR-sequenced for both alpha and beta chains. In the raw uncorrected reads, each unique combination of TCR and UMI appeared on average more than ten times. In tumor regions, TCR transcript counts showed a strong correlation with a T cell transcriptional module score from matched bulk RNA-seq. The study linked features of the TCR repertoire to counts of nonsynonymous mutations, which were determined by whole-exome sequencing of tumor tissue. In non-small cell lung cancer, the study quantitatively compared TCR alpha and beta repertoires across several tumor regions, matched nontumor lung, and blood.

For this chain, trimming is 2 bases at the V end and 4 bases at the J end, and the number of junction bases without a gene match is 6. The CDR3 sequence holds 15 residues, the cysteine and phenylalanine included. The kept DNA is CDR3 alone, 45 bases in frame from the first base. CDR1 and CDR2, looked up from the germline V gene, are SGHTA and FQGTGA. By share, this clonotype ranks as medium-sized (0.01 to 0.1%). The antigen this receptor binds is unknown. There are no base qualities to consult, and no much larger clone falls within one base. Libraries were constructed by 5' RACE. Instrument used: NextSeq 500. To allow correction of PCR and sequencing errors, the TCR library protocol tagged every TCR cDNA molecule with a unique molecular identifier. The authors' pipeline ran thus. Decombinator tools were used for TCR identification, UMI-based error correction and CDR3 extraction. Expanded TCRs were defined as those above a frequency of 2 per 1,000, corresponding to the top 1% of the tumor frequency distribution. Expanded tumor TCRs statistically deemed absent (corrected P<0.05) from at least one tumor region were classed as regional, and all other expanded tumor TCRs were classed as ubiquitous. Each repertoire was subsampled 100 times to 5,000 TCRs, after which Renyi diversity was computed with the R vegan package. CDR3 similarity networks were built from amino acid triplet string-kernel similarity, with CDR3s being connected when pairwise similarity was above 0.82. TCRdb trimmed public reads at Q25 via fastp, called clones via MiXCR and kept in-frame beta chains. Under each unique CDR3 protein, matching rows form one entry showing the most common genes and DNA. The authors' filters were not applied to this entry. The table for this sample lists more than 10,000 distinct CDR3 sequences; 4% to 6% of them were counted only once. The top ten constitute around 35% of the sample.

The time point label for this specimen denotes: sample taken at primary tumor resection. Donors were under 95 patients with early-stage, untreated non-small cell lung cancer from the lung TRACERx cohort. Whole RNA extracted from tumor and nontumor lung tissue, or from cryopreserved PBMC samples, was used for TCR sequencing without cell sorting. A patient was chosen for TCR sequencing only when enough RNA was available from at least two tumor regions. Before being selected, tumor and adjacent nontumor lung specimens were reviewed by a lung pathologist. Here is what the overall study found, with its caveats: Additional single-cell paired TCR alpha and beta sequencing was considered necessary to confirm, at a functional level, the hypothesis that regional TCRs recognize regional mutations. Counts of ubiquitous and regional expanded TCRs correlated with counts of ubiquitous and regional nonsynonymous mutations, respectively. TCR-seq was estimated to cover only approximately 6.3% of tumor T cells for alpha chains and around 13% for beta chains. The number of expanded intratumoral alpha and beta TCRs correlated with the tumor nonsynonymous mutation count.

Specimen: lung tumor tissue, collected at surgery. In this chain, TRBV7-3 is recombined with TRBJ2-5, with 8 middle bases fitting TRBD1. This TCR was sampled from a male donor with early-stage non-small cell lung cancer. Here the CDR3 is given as CASSLYRTGIETQYF. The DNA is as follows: TGTGCCAGCAGCTTATACAGGACAGGGATAGAGACCCAGTACTTC.